These 20 T cell receptor beta chains share one sample of origin, sequenced in a study of T cell repertoires in cytomegalovirus infection (dated by TCRdb to the late 2010s). The instrument given in TCRdb is Illumina HiSeq 1500. TCRdb's own reprocessing of the public reads used fastp at Q25 and MiXCR and kept productive beta chains. When rows share a CDR3 protein, they turn into one entry using the most common DNA and genes. Across this sample there are roughly 990,000 distinct CDR3 sequences, with about a third seen only once. The ten top clones hold over 11% of the sample. The treatment or condition label on this specimen signifies: in vitro stimulation with specific CMV peptide epitopes to enrich CMV-specific T cells. No antigen is known for these receptors. This material consisted of cultured CD8+ T cells from PBMCs, taken from culture after CMV antigen stimulation. Source of these receptors: a human donor in good health (CMV status not recorded). Some clones in this sample may be carry-over from other donors' samples.

This clonotype has a handful of counts. The V call is TRBV15, the J call TRBJ2-2; maybe TRBD1 (6 bases). The CDR3 is 14 residues long. The ends were cut back, 0 bases at V and 5 bases at J, with 7 bases in the middle. Looked up from germline, CDR1 is LNHNV and CDR2 is YYDKDF (reference sequence). DNA for the CDR3: TGTGCCACCAGCAGAGATCAGGGGACCGGGGAGCTGTTTTTT. It yields the protein CATSRDQGTGELFF.

This clonotype was seen a handful of times. CDR3 amino acids: CASSLNVAGGSYEQYV. DNA for the CDR3: TGTGCCAGCAGCTTGAACGTGGCGGGGGGTTCATACGAGCAGTACGTC. The chain uses TRBV7-2 and TRBJ2-7; TRBD2 matches at 8 bases. Germline V CDR1 and CDR2: SGHTA, FQGNSA. Trimming removed 3 bases from V and 4 bases from J; junction bases left unmatched: 11. This CDR3 spans 16 amino acids.

The chain recombines TRBV5-1 with TRBJ2-3; TRBD1 aligns across 11 bases. The germline gives CDR1 SGHRS, CDR2 YFSETQ. Trimming at V came to 4 bases and at J to 2 bases, leaving 6 bases not matched to a gene. This CDR3 comprises 16 residues. The CDR3 here is CASSGGQGANTDTQYF. The DNA for the CDR3 is TGCGCCAGCAGCGGCGGACAGGGGGCGAACACAGATACGCAGTATTTT.

The sample holds many counts of this clonotype. The J gene is TRBJ2-5, the V gene TRBV7-9; 9 bases fit TRBD1. V was pared by 4 bases and J by 3 bases, with 9 bases of the junction left unmatched. The CDR3 is 16 amino acids. CDR1 SEHNR and CDR2 FQNEAQ come from the germline V gene (reference sequence). The CDR3 sequence: CASSWRDRARKETQYF. The CDR3 DNA reads TGTGCCAGCAGCTGGAGGGACAGGGCAAGGAAAGAGACCCAGTACTTC.

This clonotype was recorded many times. This chain uses TRBV7-9 with TRBJ2-7; D remains unclear. With 5 bases removed from V and 3 bases from J, the gap between germline ends came to 8 bases. CDR1 and CDR2 (germline): SEHNR, FQNEAQ (reference sequence). The CDR3 sequence is 12 residues long. CDR3 loop: CASSSSFYEQYF. The CDR3 DNA follows: TGTGCCAGCAGCAGCTCCTTCTACGAGCAGTACTTC.

On this clonotype itself: A much larger clone sits a single nucleotide away, making a read error possible. The chain is built from TRBV7-6 and TRBJ2-1; 7 bases fit TRBD1. Germline lookup yields CDR1 SGHVS and CDR2 FNYEAQ. The CDR3 runs 14 residues. CDR3 loop: CTSSRDRAYNEQFF. Written as DNA, the CDR3 is TGTACCAGCAGCCGTGACAGGGCCTACAATGAGCAGTTCTTC.

On this clonotype: A read error may produce the germline difference seen at one junction end. This chain uses TRBV7-3 with TRBJ2-6; D is possibly TRBD2 (5 bases). This CDR3 spans 18 amino acids. CDR1 SGHTA and CDR2 FQGTGA come from the germline V gene. CDR3 coding DNA: TGTACCAGCAGCCCTTTGGGTGTGGGGAGCTCTGGGGCCAACGTCCTGACTTTC. Translating gives CTSSPLGVGSSGANVLTF.

This clonotype was seen repeatedly, ten times or more. The CDR3 region is CASSLGPSGGAVNNEQFF. CDR3 sequence (DNA): TGTGCCAGCAGCTTAGGGCCTAGCGGGGGGGCAGTCAACAATGAGCAGTTCTTC. The chain employs TRBV7-6 and TRBJ2-1; 12 bases map to TRBD2. CDR1 is SGHVS and CDR2 is FNYEAQ in the germline V gene. This CDR3 contains 18 residues. Trimming cost V 1 base and J 5 bases; bases outside gene matches: 9.

V usage is TRBV7-3 and J usage is TRBJ2-3; 7 bases are shared with TRBD2. Germline CDR1 and CDR2: SGHTA and FQGTGA. The CDR3 spans 16 residues. V shed 5 bases and J 0 bases; nucleotides not matched to a gene: 8. The CDR3 region is CASSHGTTTSTDTQYF. Written as DNA, the CDR3 is TGTGCCAGCAGCCACGGGACTACAACTAGCACAGATACGCAGTATTTT.

This clonotype was counted a few times. The CDR3 protein is CASRGRPNTGELFF. As DNA, the CDR3 is TGTGCCTCGAGGGGGCGTCCGAACACCGGGGAGCTGTTTTTT. The J gene is TRBJ2-2, the V gene TRBV27; 7 positions agree with TRBD1. Per the germline V gene, CDR1 is MNHEY and CDR2 is SMNVEV (reference sequence). J gave up 0 bases and V 11 bases, and 6 bases lay outside the gene matches. The CDR3 has 14 amino acids.

The chain joins TRBV10-3 to TRBJ2-1, with TRBD2 matching over 7 bases. The CDR3 consists of 14 residues. Germline V lookup: CDR1 ENHRY, CDR2 SYGVKD. Trimming at V came to 0 bases and at J to 10 bases, leaving 6 bases not matched to a gene. CDR3 amino acids: CAISESGLLGEQFF. DNA for the CDR3: TGTGCCATCAGTGAGTCGGGACTACTAGGCGAGCAGTTCTTC.

This chain links TRBV2 with TRBJ2-2; D is perhaps TRBD1 (5 bases). Looked up from germline, CDR1 is SNHLY and CDR2 is FYNNEI. CDR3 length equals 18 residues. V lost 0 bases and J lost 4, with 18 bases in between. The CDR3 sequence is CASSEAARVYSRTGELFF. CDR3 nucleotides: TGTGCCAGCAGTGAAGCGGCCAGGGTCTATAGCCGCACCGGGGAGCTGTTTTTT.

The sample holds many counts of this clonotype. The genes are TRBV12-5 and TRBJ2-2; D is uncertain. Germline-derived CDR1 and CDR2 are LGHNT and FRNRAP. CDR3 length equals 13 residues. V lost 3 bases and J 0 bases, leaving 2 bases between the germline ends. CDR3 protein: CASGFANTGELFF. The DNA for the CDR3 is TGTGCTAGTGGTTTTGCGAACACCGGGGAGCTGTTTTTT.

This clonotype has a handful of counts. This rearrangement joins TRBV6-5 to TRBJ1-1; TRBD1 matches 8 bases. Losses at the gene ends were 2 bases for V and 6 bases for J; bases not matched to a gene: 5. Germline V lookup: CDR1 MNHEY, CDR2 SVGAGI. The CDR3 runs to 14 residues. This CDR3 is CASSYGRGLAEAFF. DNA of the CDR3: TGTGCCAGCAGTTACGGCAGGGGGCTTGCTGAAGCTTTCTTT.

The genes are TRBV12-3 or TRBV12-4 and TRBJ1-6; D is unresolved. The CDR3 covers 16 residues. V gave up 6 bases and J gave up 5 bases, with 17 bases separating them. DNA of the CDR3: TGTGCCAGCAGCAAAACTGACTGGGCCGATAATTCACCCCTCCACTTT. The encoded protein is CASSKTDWADNSPLHF.

The chain combines TRBV7-9 with TRBJ2-3; TRBD2 matches 9 bases. Germline trimming cut 3 bases from V and 2 bases from J; bases unmatched to any gene: 12. CDR3 length: 18 residues. CDR1 is SEHNR and CDR2 is FQNEAQ in the germline V gene (reference sequence). CDR3 nucleotide sequence: TGTGCCAGCAGCTTCCCCAGCGGGGGGCGAAACTTCACAGATACGCAGTATTTT. It codes for CASSFPSGGRNFTDTQYF.

This chain joins TRBV12-3 or TRBV12-4 and TRBJ1-2, with D tentatively TRBD1 (6 bases). The V and J ends lost 5 bases and 6 bases respectively, with 16 bases between them. This CDR3 has 14 amino acids. The CDR3 nucleotides read TGTGCCAGCAGTATCACGGACAGCCCACATGGCTACACCTTC. It encodes CASSITDSPHGYTF.

This clonotype was recorded many times. The chain carries TRBV7-8 and TRBJ1-5; 9 nucleotides agree with TRBD1. In germline, CDR1 is SGHVS, CDR2 FQNEAQ. J gave up 5 bases and V 1 base, and 9 bases lay outside the gene matches. The CDR3 consists of 17 residues. The CDR3, as DNA: TGTGCCAGCAGCTTAGATGGGTGGGACAGGGCCCATCAGCCCCAGCATTTT. Its translation: CASSLDGWDRAHQPQHF.

The V and J genes are TRBV5-6 and TRBJ1-1; weak D call: TRBD1 (5 bases). V was cut by 1 base and J by 6 bases, with 13 bases left in between. The CDR3 spans 14 residues. CDR1 SGHDT and CDR2 YYEEEE come from the germline V gene. The CDR3 here is CASSLTQGGPEAFF. Written as DNA, the CDR3 is TGTGCCAGCAGCTTGACTCAGGGCGGTCCTGAAGCTTTCTTT.

This clonotype has only a few counts. The chain uses TRBV7-9 and TRBJ1-1; D is possibly TRBD1 (6 bases). This CDR3 comprises 13 residues. With 5 bases removed from V and 10 bases from J, the gap between germline ends came to 17 bases. Germline V lookup: CDR1 SEHNR, CDR2 FQNEAQ (reference sequence). The CDR3 loop reads CASSRGNRGGAFF. The DNA for the CDR3 is TGTGCCAGCAGCCGAGGGAACAGAGGGGGAGCTTTCTTT. The variable domain in full, with the rest retrieved from reference TRBV7-9 and TRBJ1-1, is DTGVSQNPRHKITKRGQNVTFRCDPISEHNRLYWYRQTLGQGPEFLTYFQNEAQLEKSRLLSDRFSAERPKGSFSTLEIQRTEQGDSAMYLCASSRGNRGGAFFGQGTRLTVV.